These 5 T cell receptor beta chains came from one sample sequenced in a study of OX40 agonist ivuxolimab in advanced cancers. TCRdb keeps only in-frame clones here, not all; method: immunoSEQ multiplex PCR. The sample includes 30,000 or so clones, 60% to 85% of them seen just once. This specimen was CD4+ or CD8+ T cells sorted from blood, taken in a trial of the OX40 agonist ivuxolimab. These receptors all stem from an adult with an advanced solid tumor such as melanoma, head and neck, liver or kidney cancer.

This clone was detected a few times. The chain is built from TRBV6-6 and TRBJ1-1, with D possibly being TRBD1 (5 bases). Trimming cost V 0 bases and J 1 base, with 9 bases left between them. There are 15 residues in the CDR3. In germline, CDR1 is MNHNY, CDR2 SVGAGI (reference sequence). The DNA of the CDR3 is TGTGCCAGCAGTTACTCTGCGAGGGGGAACACTGAAGCTTTCTTT. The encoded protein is CASSYSARGNTEAFF.

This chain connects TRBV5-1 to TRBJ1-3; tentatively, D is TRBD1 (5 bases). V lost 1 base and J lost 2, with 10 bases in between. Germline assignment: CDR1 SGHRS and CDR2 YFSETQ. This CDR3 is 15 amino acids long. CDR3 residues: CASSLSGSPGNTIYF. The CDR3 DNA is TGCGCCAGCAGCTTGTCAGGGTCCCCTGGAAACACCATATATTTT. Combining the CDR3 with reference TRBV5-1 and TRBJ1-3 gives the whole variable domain KAGVTQTPRYLIKTRGQQVTLSCSPISGHRSVSWYQQTPGQGLQFLFEYFSETQRNKGNFPGRFSGRQFSNSRSEMNVSTLELGDSALYLCASSLSGSPGNTIYFGEGSWLTVV.

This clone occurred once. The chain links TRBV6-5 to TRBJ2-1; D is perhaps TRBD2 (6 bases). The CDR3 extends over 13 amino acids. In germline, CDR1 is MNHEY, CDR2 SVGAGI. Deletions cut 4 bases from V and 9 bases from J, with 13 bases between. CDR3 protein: CASSSTGEGEQFF. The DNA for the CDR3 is TGTGCCAGCAGTTCTACGGGAGAAGGTGAGCAGTTCTTC.

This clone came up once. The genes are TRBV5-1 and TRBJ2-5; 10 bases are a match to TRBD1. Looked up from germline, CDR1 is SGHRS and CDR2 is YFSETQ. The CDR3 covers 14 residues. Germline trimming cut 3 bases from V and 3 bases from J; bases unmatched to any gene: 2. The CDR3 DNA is TGCGCCAGCAGCTCGGGACAGGGGAAAGAGACCCAGTACTTC. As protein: CASSSGQGKETQYF.

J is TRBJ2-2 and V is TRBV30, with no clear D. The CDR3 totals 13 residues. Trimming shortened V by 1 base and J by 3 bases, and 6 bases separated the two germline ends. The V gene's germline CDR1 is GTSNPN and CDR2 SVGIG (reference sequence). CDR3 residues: CAWSAADTGELFF. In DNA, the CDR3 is TGTGCCTGGAGTGCGGCGGACACCGGGGAGCTGTTTTTT. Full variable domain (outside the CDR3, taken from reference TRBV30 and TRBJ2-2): SQTIHQWPATLVQPVGSPLSLECTVEGTSNPNLYWYRQAAGRGLQLLFYSVGIGQISSEVPQNLSASRPQDRQFILSSKKLLLSDSGFYLCAWSAADTGELFFGEGSRLTVL.